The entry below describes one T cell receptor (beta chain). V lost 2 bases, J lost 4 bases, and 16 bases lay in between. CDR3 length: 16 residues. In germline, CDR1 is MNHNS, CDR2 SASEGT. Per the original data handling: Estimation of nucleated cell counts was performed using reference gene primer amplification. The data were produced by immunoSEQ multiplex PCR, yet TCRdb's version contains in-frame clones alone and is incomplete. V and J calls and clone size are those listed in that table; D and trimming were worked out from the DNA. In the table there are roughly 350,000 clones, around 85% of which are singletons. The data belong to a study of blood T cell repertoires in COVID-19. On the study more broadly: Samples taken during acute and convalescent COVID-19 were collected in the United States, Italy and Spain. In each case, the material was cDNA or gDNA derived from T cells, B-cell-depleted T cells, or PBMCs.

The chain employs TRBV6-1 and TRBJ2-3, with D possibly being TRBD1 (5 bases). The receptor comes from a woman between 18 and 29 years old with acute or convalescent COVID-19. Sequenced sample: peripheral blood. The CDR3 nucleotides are TGTGCCAGCAGTGAACGGTTTAGGGGTCGCGCAGATACGCAGTATTTT. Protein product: CASSERFRGRADTQYF.